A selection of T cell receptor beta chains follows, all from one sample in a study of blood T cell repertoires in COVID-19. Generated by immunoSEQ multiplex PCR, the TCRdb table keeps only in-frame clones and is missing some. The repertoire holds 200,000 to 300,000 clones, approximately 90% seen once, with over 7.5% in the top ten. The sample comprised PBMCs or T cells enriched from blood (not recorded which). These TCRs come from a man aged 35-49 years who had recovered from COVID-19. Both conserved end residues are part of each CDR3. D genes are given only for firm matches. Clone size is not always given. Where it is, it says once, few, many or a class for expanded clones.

TGTGCCAGCAGTGAATCAGGGGGCGAAGATACGCAGTATTTT,CASSESGGEDTQYF,TRBV6-1,TRBJ2-3,-,TRBD1
TGTGCCAGCAGCCAAGATATTTACGGGGGGCCATACGAGCAGTACTTC,CASSQDIYGGPYEQYF,TRBV4-2,TRBJ2-7,-,-
TGTGCCAGCAGCGTAGGGAATTCAGGGGGTTACGAGCAGTACTTC,CASSVGNSGGYEQYF,TRBV9,TRBJ2-7,-,TRBD1
TGTGCCAGCAGTTACTCCTTTCCGGGTTCCTACGAGCAGTACTTC,CASSYSFPGSYEQYF,TRBV6-5,TRBJ2-7,-,-
TGTGCCAGCAGCCTGGGAGGGTATAGCAATCAGCCCCAGCATTTT,CASSLGGYSNQPQHF,TRBV7-9,TRBJ1-5,-,-
TGTGCCAGCAGCGTTTCGGACACCGGGGAGCTGTTTTTT,CASSVSDTGELFF,TRBV9,TRBJ2-2,-,-
TGTGCCAGCAGCAAACCGGGACAGTTGAACACTGAAGCTTTCTTT,CASSKPGQLNTEAFF,TRBV11-3,TRBJ1-1,-,TRBD1
TGTGCCAGCAGTTTAAAGTTATACGCCTCGGTCCAGCATTTT,CASSLKLYASVQHF,TRBV28,TRBJ1-5,-,-
TGTGCCAGCAGTTTTAAATTCGGGGGACAGGGGGCCTATGGCTACACCTTC,CASSFKFGGQGAYGYTF,TRBV28,TRBJ1-2,-,TRBD1
TGTGCCAGCAGCCAAGATACGGGGCGGGGTAACACCGGGGAGCTGTTTTTT,CASSQDTGRGNTGELFF,TRBV4-2,TRBJ2-2,-,-
TGTGCCTCTCAGACAGGGACCTACACTGAAGCCTTCTTT,CASQTGTYTEAFF,TRBV6-5,TRBJ1-1,-,TRBD1
TGTGCCAGCAGCTCGTTAGCGGGGCTGGATACGCAGTATTTT,CASSSLAGLDTQYF,TRBV7-3,TRBJ2-3,-,TRBD2
TGTGCCAGCAGCTTAAGAAACCCGGGACAGGTTGGGACACACTCACCCCTCCACTTT,CASSLRNPGQVGTHSPLHF,TRBV7-9,TRBJ1-6,-,TRBD1
TGTGCCACCAGCCTAGGGACTAGCGGGATTGGCGAGCAGTACTTC,CATSLGTSGIGEQYF,TRBV15,TRBJ2-7,-,TRBD2
TGTGCCAGCAGCTCGACAGGGTCCGAGCAGTACTTC,CASSSTGSEQYF,TRBV7-9,TRBJ2-7,-,TRBD1
TGTGCCAGCAGCTTTTATCCGGGACAGGGGGATGGCTACACCTTC,CASSFYPGQGDGYTF,TRBV7-2,TRBJ1-2,-,TRBD1
TGTGCCAGCAGTCGACAGGGGAATAGCAATCAGCCCCAGCATTTT,CASSRQGNSNQPQHF,TRBV2,TRBJ1-5,-,TRBD1
TGTGCCAGCAGCTTAGTCGACCGCGGGGGGCCAGGGAGAGAGCAGTTCTTC,CASSLVDRGGPGREQFF,TRBV7-2,TRBJ2-1,-,TRBD2
TGCAGCGTTGTCACAGCTAGCACAGATACGCAGTATTTT,CSVVTASTDTQYF,TRBV29-1,TRBJ2-3,-,-
TGCGCCAGCAGCTTGGACAGGCATACTTACGAGCAGTACTTC,CASSLDRHTYEQYF,TRBV5-1,TRBJ2-7,-,-
TGTGCCAGCAGCCAAGCAGCTAGGCGGGCCACCAACAATGAGCAGTTCTTC,CASSQAARRATNNEQFF,TRBV4-2,TRBJ2-1,-,-
TGTGCCAGCAGCGATACAGGGGCAGGTCAGCCCCAGCATTTT,CASSDTGAGQPQHF,TRBV6-2/TRBV6-3,TRBJ1-5,-,TRBD1
TGTGCCAGTAGTATACGTGGCCGAGGGTTGACGAATGAGCAGTTCTTC,CASSIRGRGLTNEQFF,TRBV19,TRBJ2-1,-,-
TGTGCCAGCAGGGCGAGACAGAAAATGAACACTGAAGCTTTCTTT,CASRARQKMNTEAFF,TRBV5-8,TRBJ1-1,-,-
TGCGCCAGCCAGGGACAAAGCACAGATACGCAGTATTTT,CASQGQSTDTQYF,TRBV5-1,TRBJ2-3,once,-
TGTGCCAGTAGTCACGGGACAGGGAGCTCCGGGGCCAACGTCCTGACTTTC,CASSHGTGSSGANVLTF,TRBV19,TRBJ2-6,once,TRBD1
TGCGCCAGCAGCCCCGCCGGGAACAATGAGCAGTTCTTC,CASSPAGNNEQFF,TRBV4-1,TRBJ2-1,-,-
TGCGCCAGCAGCATCGACAGGGGGGACACCATATATTTT,CASSIDRGDTIYF,TRBV5-1,TRBJ1-3,-,TRBD1
TGTGCCAGCAGCTTACAACCGACAGGGGGACGGGAGACCCAGTACTTC,CASSLQPTGGRETQYF,TRBV5-6,TRBJ2-5,-,TRBD1